This T cell receptor beta chain was captured by sequencing in a study of glioma-infiltrating T cells after dendritic cell vaccination. The protocol was immunoSEQ multiplex PCR, while the TCRdb copy is restricted to in-frame clones and leaves out a portion. The sample yields around 97,000 clones, roughly 76% seen once. The CDR3 consists of 13 residues. V dropped 4 bases and J dropped 3 bases, with 10 bases sitting between them. The germline CDR1 and CDR2 sequences are SGHNT and YYREEE (reference sequence). In this sample, this clone turned up many times. The source was blood, collected before dendritic cell vaccination. The sequence was collected from a human donor with glioblastoma. J is TRBJ1-2 and V is TRBV5-4; D is ambiguous. CDR3 DNA: TGTGCCAGCAGCCAAGAACAGTACTATGGCTACACCTTC. Amino acid sequence: CASSQEQYYGYTF.